The T cell receptor (beta chain) described here comes from a study of tumor and adjacent non-tumor tissue in lung cancer. Points on this clonotype: What it recognizes is unknown.

The study, taken as a whole, reports: In normal lung, the top 100 clones were significantly more dominant than in tumor.

This sample's RNA came from whole unsorted tissue. Donors were chemotherapy-naive, newly diagnosed lung cancer surgical patients in China, August–November 2014. The library came from three nested PCR rounds adapted from ARM-PCR protocols. One entry per CDR3 protein results from TCRdb running MiXCR on the multiplex PCR reads. The repertoire holds roughly 150,000 distinct CDR3 sequences, with around two thirds as singletons. This TCR came from a man aged 55-75 years with small cell lung cancer. The sample was lung tumor tissue.

The CDR3 bases are TGTGCCATCAGTAGGGGAGAAAAAAATTCACCCCTCCACTTT. This translates into CAISRGEKNSPLHF. The chain links TRBV10-3 to TRBJ1-6; tentatively, D is TRBD1 (5 bases). CDR3 length equals 14 residues. Germline V gene data show CDR1 as ENHRY and CDR2 as SYGVKD. The V end lost 5 bases, the J end lost 7 bases, and 12 bases lay between the germline ends.